These T cell receptor beta chains were read from a single sample in a study of blood T cell repertoires in COVID-19. Data came from immunoSEQ multiplex PCR; TCRdb stores just in-frame clones and leaves some out. Among 140,000 to 150,000 clones listed, 75% to 90% were seen once. Input material: PBMCs or T cells enriched from blood (not recorded which). The receptor set was obtained from a man aged 60-69 years who had recovered from COVID-19. Each CDR3 is given with its conserved first and last residue. The D gene is left open where the match is weak. Rows give clone size only sometimes, using once, few, many, or a class for an expanded clone.

clone size	V gene	J gene	D gene	CDR3 DNA	CDR3 protein
NA	TRBV27	TRBJ1-5	TRBD1	TGTGCCAGCAGTTTAAGGACAGGAGGGCAGCCCCAGCATTTT	CASSLRTGGQPQHF
NA	TRBV18	TRBJ2-3	TRBD1	TGTGCCAGCACTGAGACAGGGGGCGCCGATACGCAGTATTTT	CASTETGGADTQYF
NA	TRBV6-5	TRBJ2-1	TRBD2	TGTGCCAGCAGCCGGGGACTAGAGGCTGCTGAGCAGTTCTTC	CASSRGLEAAEQFF
NA	TRBV18	TRBJ2-6	TRBD1	TGTGCCAGCTCATCCGACAGGGCCCAATCCTCTGGGGCCAACGTCCTGACTTTC	CASSSDRAQSSGANVLTF
NA	TRBV5-1	TRBJ2-2	NA	TGCGCCAGCAGCTTGACAGGCCCCCCCGGGGAGCTGTTTTTT	CASSLTGPPGELFF
once	TRBV6-5	TRBJ1-2	NA	TGTGCCAGCAGTTACTTCTTCGCAGAGGTCTATGGCTACACCTTC	CASSYFFAEVYGYTF
once	TRBV7-8	TRBJ1-4	TRBD1	TGTGCCAGCAGCCCGGGACAGTGGCGGGAAAAACTGTTTTTT	CASSPGQWREKLFF
NA	TRBV7-9	TRBJ2-7	NA	TGTGCCAGCAGCTTAGCTGGCACCTACGAGCAGTACTTC	CASSLAGTYEQYF
NA	TRBV9	TRBJ1-1	NA	TGTGCCAGCACCCGGACAGCGAACACTGAAGCTTTCTTT	CASTRTANTEAFF
NA	TRBV6-5	TRBJ2-1	NA	TGTGCCAGCAGTTACCTTCCTACCGCTAGGAATGAGCAGTTCTTC	CASSYLPTARNEQFF
NA	TRBV28	TRBJ1-2	TRBD1	TGTGCCAGCAGTTCTGGACAGGGTGGCTTCTATGGCTACACCTTC	CASSSGQGGFYGYTF
NA	TRBV4-2	TRBJ1-2	TRBD1	TGTGCCAGCAGCCAAGATTTCGGACAGGGATCTGGCTACACCTTC	CASSQDFGQGSGYTF
NA	TRBV28	TRBJ1-2	NA	TGTGCCAGCAGTCCCCCGGGGGGTACAGCCGGCTACACCTTC	CASSPPGGTAGYTF
NA	TRBV12-5	TRBJ2-2	NA	TGTGCTAGTGGTTTGTCAGGAGGGACCGGGGAGCTGTTTTTT	CASGLSGGTGELFF
NA	TRBV27	TRBJ2-7	TRBD1	TGTGCCAGCAGTTTAGGGGGGGGACAGGGCCTGTCCTACGAGCAGTACTTC	CASSLGGGQGLSYEQYF
few	TRBV19	TRBJ1-2	NA	TGTGCCTCACAGCACTTCTATGGCTACACCTTC	CASQHFYGYTF
NA	TRBV5-1	TRBJ1-1	NA	TGCGCCAGCAGTGTTACCCCGGGAGGCGACACTGAAGCTTTCTTT	CASSVTPGGDTEAFF
NA	TRBV5-1	TRBJ2-7	TRBD2	TGCGCCAGCAGCCCGGGAGGCAGACAACCCTACGAGCAGTACTTC	CASSPGGRQPYEQYF
NA	TRBV27	TRBJ2-1	TRBD1	TGTGCCAGCAGTTTAGGCAGGGGGTTGGCGCAGTTCTTC	CASSLGRGLAQFF
NA	TRBV28	TRBJ2-1	TRBD2	TGTGCCAGCAGTGACCCCCGGGGGGGCTCCTACAATGAGCAGTTCTTC	CASSDPRGGSYNEQFF
NA	TRBV10-1	TRBJ1-2	NA	TGCGCCAGCAGTGAGTCGGCGGACGGACTGAACTATGGCTACACCTTC	CASSESADGLNYGYTF
NA	TRBV7-9	TRBJ2-5	NA	TGTGCCAGCAGCTTAGTTCGAGAGACCCAGTACTTC	CASSLVRETQYF
NA	TRBV11-3	TRBJ2-3	TRBD2	TGTGCCAGCAGCCATTCGGCGACGGGCGGGAGAAGAGATACGCAGTATTTT	CASSHSATGGRRDTQYF
NA	TRBV28	TRBJ1-5	NA	TGTGCCAGCAGTTTAAGGGCAGGGGATCAGCCCCAGCATTTT	CASSLRAGDQPQHF
NA	TRBV11-3	TRBJ2-5	NA	TGTGCCAGCAGCTTAGATGGTTCGGCGGGGGAGACCCAGTACTTC	CASSLDGSAGETQYF
NA	TRBV18	TRBJ2-7	NA	TGTGCCAGCTCACTGGCAGGGGTTCTCTACGAGCAGTACTTC	CASSLAGVLYEQYF
NA	TRBV2	TRBJ1-5	TRBD1	TGTGCCAGTGCCTACGGACAGGGGTTTCGAGGCAATCAGCCCCAGCATTTT	CASAYGQGFRGNQPQHF
NA	TRBV6-5	TRBJ2-7	TRBD1	TGTGCCAGCAGTCGTAGACAGGGTATCGACGAGCAGTACTTC	CASSRRQGIDEQYF
NA	TRBV27	TRBJ2-2	TRBD2	TGTGCCAGCAGTTTATCCGGGACTAGCGGGAGGGGGAACACCGGGGAGCTGTTTTTT	CASSLSGTSGRGNTGELFF
NA	TRBV5-1	TRBJ1-1	NA	TGCGCCAGCGCGGCTGACAGGAAAGACACTGAAGCTTTCTTT	CASAADRKDTEAFF
NA	TRBV9	TRBJ1-1	TRBD1	TGTGCCAGCAGCGTAGCACAGACAGGGGGCACTGAAGCTTTCTTT	CASSVAQTGGTEAFF
NA	TRBV2	TRBJ2-3	TRBD2	TGTGCCAGCGCTAGCGGGACTAGCACAGATACGCAGTATTTT	CASASGTSTDTQYF
NA	TRBV5-4	TRBJ1-6	TRBD1	TGTGCCAGCAGCTTGGGACCGGGACAGGGGCTTTCACCCCTCCACTTT	CASSLGPGQGLSPLHF
NA	TRBV9	TRBJ2-1	NA	TGTGCCAGCAGCCCGGGGGGACAGGTGTACAATGAGCAGTTCTTC	CASSPGGQVYNEQFF
NA	TRBV18	TRBJ1-6	TRBD1	TGTGCCAGCTCACCGATGACAGGGTATAATTCACCCCTCCACTTT	CASSPMTGYNSPLHF
NA	TRBV12-3/TRBV12-4	TRBJ1-5	NA	TGTGCCAGCAGTCAGTACAATCAGCCCCAGCATTTT	CASSQYNQPQHF
once	TRBV5-4	TRBJ2-7	TRBD2	TGTGCCAGCAGCTTGGGACCCCTAGCGGGAGACTACGAGCAGTACTTC	CASSLGPLAGDYEQYF
NA	TRBV9	TRBJ2-2	TRBD1	TGTGCCAGCAGCGCTCCTAGAGGACAGGGGAACACCGGGGAGCTGTTTTTT	CASSAPRGQGNTGELFF
NA	TRBV29-1	TRBJ2-7	NA	TGCAGCGTCTACACAGGGACCGAGCAGTACTTC	CSVYTGTEQYF
NA	TRBV15	TRBJ2-7	NA	TGTGCCACCAGCAGAGAGCTGCGGGGTACTTTGGACGAGCAGTACTTC	CATSRELRGTLDEQYF
NA	TRBV11-2	TRBJ1-6	NA	TGTGCCAGCAGCGCCGCACGGAATTCACCCCTCCACTTT	CASSAARNSPLHF
NA	TRBV4-1	TRBJ1-4	TRBD1	TGCGCCAGCAGCCAAGAAACCCTGACAGGGGGATTGATAACTAATGAAAAACTGTTTTTT	CASSQETLTGGLITNEKLFF
NA	TRBV28	TRBJ1-1	TRBD1	TGTGCCAGCACACCCGTCCGGGACAGCCGGACTGAAGCTTTCTTT	CASTPVRDSRTEAFF
NA	TRBV6-5	TRBJ1-1	NA	TGTGCCAGCAGTTACCGTGGCAGGAAAAATGAAGCTTTCTTT	CASSYRGRKNEAFF